The T cell receptor beta chain described here comes from a study of CD8+ T cells in alopecia areata. Study context: A 6-month period off drug followed tofacitinib, which lasted 6 to 18 months.

Reverse transcription of extracted RNA yielded cDNA, which provided the sequencing template. Produced via immunoSEQ multiplex PCR; TCRdb's table is partial and in-frame only. The sample includes about 140,000 clones, 65% to 90% of them seen just once. Treatment specified: oral pan-JAK inhibitor, 5-10 mg twice daily. This CDR3 comprises 17 residues. The V gene's germline CDR1 is LGHNA and CDR2 YSLEER. The V and J ends lost 2 bases and 3 bases, in that order; junction bases with no gene match: 9. The chain joins TRBV4-3 to TRBJ2-5; TRBD2 agrees at 10 bases. The receptor was derived from a human donor with alopecia areata. Sequences were derived from CD8+ T cells sorted from blood, sampled at week 4, from a patient treated with tofacitinib. This CDR3 reads CASSQSQRGGSEETQYF. The CDR3 nucleotides read TGCGCCAGCAGCCAATCTCAGCGGGGGGGCTCCGAAGAGACCCAGTACTTC.